The T cell receptor beta chain described here comes from a study of blood T cell repertoires in COVID-19. Across the whole study: Sample material is recorded as cDNA or gDNA derived from T cells, B-cell-depleted T cells, or PBMCs.

Repertoires were generated with immunoSEQ multiplex PCR, while TCRdb's copy carries only in-frame clones and drops some. The table includes some 370,000 clones, around 83% detected once. CDR1 is MGHDK, CDR2 SYGVNS, per germline. With V trimmed by 0 bases and J by 7 bases, 8 bases remained unmatched. The CDR3 extends over 15 amino acids. The source of this sequence is a woman in her 50s who had recovered from COVID-19. The V gene is TRBV25-1, the J gene TRBJ2-7, with 8 bases fitting TRBD1. The specimen sequenced was PBMCs or T cells enriched from blood (not recorded which). The CDR3 DNA sequence: TGTGCCAGCAGTGAATACTGGGACAGGCCGAAGGAGCAGTACTTC. Encoded protein: CASSEYWDRPKEQYF.